This record looks at one T cell receptor beta chain sequence and its context. The V and J ends lost 3 bases and 0 bases respectively, with 8 bases between them. The CDR3 totals 14 residues. Germline lookup yields CDR1 MDHEN and CDR2 SYDVKM. This entry belongs to a study of blood T cell repertoires in COVID-19. Study at large: Researchers got acute and convalescent COVID-19 samples from the United States, Italy and Spain. T cells, B-cell-depleted T cells, or PBMCs supplied cDNA or gDNA.

Original data processing: Reference gene primer amplification yielded estimated nucleated cell counts. The repertoire was sequenced with immunoSEQ multiplex PCR; TCRdb's copy has only in-frame clones and lacks some. The DNA gave D and trimming, while V, J and clone size come from that table. The table lists under 300,000 clones, more than 70% of them singletons. Sequencing was performed on peripheral blood. The chain joins TRBV28 to TRBJ1-1; no firm D call. This sequence was found in a man older than 75 with acute or convalescent COVID-19. DNA of the CDR3: TGTGCCAGCAGTTTCGGTACCGTGAACACTGAAGCTTTCTTT. Translating gives CASSFGTVNTEAFF.